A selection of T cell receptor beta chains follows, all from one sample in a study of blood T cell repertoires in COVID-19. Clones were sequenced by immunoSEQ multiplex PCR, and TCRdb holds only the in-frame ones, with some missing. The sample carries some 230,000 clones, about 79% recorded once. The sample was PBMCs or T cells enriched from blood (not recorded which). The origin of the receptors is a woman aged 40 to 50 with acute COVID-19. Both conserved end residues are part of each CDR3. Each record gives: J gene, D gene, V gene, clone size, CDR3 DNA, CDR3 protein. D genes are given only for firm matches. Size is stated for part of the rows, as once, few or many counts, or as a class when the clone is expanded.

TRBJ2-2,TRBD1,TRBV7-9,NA,TGTGCCAGCAGCCTGACCCGGACAGGGAGTACCACCGGGGAGCTGTTTTTT,CASSLTRTGSTTGELFF
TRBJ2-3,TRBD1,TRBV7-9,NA,TGTGCCAGCAACCCGGGACAGGGTCCCACAGATACGCAGTATTTT,CASNPGQGPTDTQYF
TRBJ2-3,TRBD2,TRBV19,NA,TGTGCCAGTAGGGGGACAGCGGGAGGGGAAGATACGCAGTATTTT,CASRGTAGGEDTQYF
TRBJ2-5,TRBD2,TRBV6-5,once,TGTGCCAGCAGTTACGGGAACGGGAGGGTGGAGACCCAGTACTTC,CASSYGNGRVETQYF
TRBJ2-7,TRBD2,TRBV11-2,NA,TGTGCCAGCAGCCTGCGGGAGCCTGCCTACGAGCAGTACTTC,CASSLREPAYEQYF
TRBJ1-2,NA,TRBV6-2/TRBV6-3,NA,TGTGCCAGCAGTTACTCGCAGGAAATCTATGGCTACACCTTC,CASSYSQEIYGYTF
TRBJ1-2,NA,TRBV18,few,TGTGCCAGCTCACCACGGAGAGAAATTAACTATGGCTACACCTTC,CASSPRREINYGYTF
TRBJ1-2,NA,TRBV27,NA,TGTGCCAGTGCAGGGGTTGCTAACTATGGCTACACCTTC,CASAGVANYGYTF
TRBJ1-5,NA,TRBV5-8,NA,TGTGCCAGCAGCTTATTACAGCTTGGCAATCAGCCCCAGCATTTT,CASSLLQLGNQPQHF
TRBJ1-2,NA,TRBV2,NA,TGTGCCAGCAGCCCCCCCGTTACTCTAGATAACTATGGCTACACCTTC,CASSPPVTLDNYGYTF
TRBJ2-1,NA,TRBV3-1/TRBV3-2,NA,TGTGCCAGCAGCAACCGCGGGGGCCGGTGGAATGAGCAGTTCTTC,CASSNRGGRWNEQFF
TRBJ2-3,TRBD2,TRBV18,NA,TGTGCCAGCTCACCACTGGGAGGGGAAGATACGCAGTATTTT,CASSPLGGEDTQYF
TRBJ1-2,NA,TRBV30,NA,TGTGCCTGGAGTCCGGGTACCTATGGCTACACCTTC,CAWSPGTYGYTF
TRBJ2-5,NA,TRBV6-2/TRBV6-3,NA,TGTGCCAGCAGCACTTACTTTGGTGGAGAGACCCAGTACTTC,CASSTYFGGETQYF
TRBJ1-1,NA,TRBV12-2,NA,TGTGCAAGTCGCATTCGGACAGGGGTGAACACTGAAGCTTTCTTT,CASRIRTGVNTEAFF
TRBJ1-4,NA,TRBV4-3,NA,TGCGCCAGCAGCCGGGAGTTTAATGAAAAACTGTTTTTT,CASSREFNEKLFF
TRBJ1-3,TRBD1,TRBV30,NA,TGTGCCCAGGGGGTGGGACACCTCTCTGGAAACACCATATATTTT,CAQGVGHLSGNTIYF
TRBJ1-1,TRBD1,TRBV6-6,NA,TGTGCCAGCAGTCAGGGGGCCCCTACTGAAGCTTTCTTT,CASSQGAPTEAFF
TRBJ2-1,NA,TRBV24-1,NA,TGTGCCACCAGGGGTAATAGCGGACCCTACAATGAGCAGTTCTTC,CATRGNSGPYNEQFF
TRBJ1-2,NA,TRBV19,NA,TGTGCCAGTAGTATCAGATCACGGGGGAGCTATGGCTACACCTTC,CASSIRSRGSYGYTF
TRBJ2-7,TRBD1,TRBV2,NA,TGTGCCTCCCGGGACAGCGGTAGCTACGAGCAGTACTTC,CASRDSGSYEQYF
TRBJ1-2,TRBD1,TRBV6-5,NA,TGTGCCAGCAGGGACAGGGGCTCCCCTAACTATGGCTACACCTTC,CASRDRGSPNYGYTF
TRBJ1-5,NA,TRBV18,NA,TGTGCCAGCTCAAAGTCTTCGGGAGGTCCCAATCAGCCCCAGCATTTT,CASSKSSGGPNQPQHF
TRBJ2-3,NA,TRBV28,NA,TGTGCCAGCCGCAGGGGAGAGGGACATACGCAGTATTTT,CASRRGEGHTQYF
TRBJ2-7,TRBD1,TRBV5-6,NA,TGTGCCAGCAGCTTGGTAGGGACAGGGAGTCCCTACGAGCAGTACTTC,CASSLVGTGSPYEQYF
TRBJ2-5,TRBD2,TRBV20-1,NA,TGCAGTGCTAGTAAAAGCGGGGGTCAAGAGACCCAGTACTTC,CSASKSGGQETQYF
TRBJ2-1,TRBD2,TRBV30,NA,TGTGCCTGGAGCCCTCTTCCGGGACTAGCGGGGTTCAATGAGCAGTTCTTC,CAWSPLPGLAGFNEQFF
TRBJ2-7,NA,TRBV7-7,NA,TGTGCCAGCAGCTTTATCCCCTCTCAGAGGGCAGTTTGTCACGTCTACGAGCAGTACTTC,CASSFIPSQRAVCHVYEQYF
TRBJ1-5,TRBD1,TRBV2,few,TGTGCCAGCAGTGAACAGGGGGGAGTTCAGCCCCAGCATTTT,CASSEQGGVQPQHF
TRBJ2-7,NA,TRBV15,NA,TGTGCCACCAGCAGAGGGCGGCCGGGCGAGCAGTACTTC,CATSRGRPGEQYF
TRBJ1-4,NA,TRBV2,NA,TGTGCCAGCACTCTCTTACGGGGGGAGGATGAAAAACTGTTTTTT,CASTLLRGEDEKLFF
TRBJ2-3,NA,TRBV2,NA,TGTGCCAGCACTCTGGAGGGTTACACAGATACGCAGTATTTT,CASTLEGYTDTQYF
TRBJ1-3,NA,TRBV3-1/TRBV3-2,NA,TGTGCCAGCAGCCAAGCCGGGACAAAAGGAAACACCATATATTTT,CASSQAGTKGNTIYF
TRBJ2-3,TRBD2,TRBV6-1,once,TGTGCCAGCAGTGAGATGACTAGCGGGGGGGCTAAAGATACGCAGTATTTT,CASSEMTSGGAKDTQYF
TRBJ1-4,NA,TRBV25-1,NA,TGTGCCACCCTTCTCAGGGGTCGAGAAGAAAAACTGTTTTTT,CATLLRGREEKLFF
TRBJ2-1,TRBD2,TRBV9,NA,TGTGCCAGCAGCGTCTTGGGACTAACCGACAATGAGCAGTTCTTC,CASSVLGLTDNEQFF
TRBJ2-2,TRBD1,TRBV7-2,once,TGTGCCAGCAGCTTCCTGACAGGGCACACCGGGGAGCTGTTTTTT,CASSFLTGHTGELFF
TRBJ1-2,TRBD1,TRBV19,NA,TGTGCCAGTAGTATTCCCCAGGGGGCCGGCTATGGCTACACCTTC,CASSIPQGAGYGYTF
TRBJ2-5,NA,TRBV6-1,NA,TGTGCCAGCAGTGAAACACACAAGGGGAACCAAGAGACCCAGTACTTC,CASSETHKGNQETQYF
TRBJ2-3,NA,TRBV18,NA,TGTGCCAGCTCACAGCTACAGGGCGCAGATACGCAGTATTTT,CASSQLQGADTQYF
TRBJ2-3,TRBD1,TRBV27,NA,TGTGCCAGCAGTTTATCTCCCGACAGGGCAGATACGCAGTATTTT,CASSLSPDRADTQYF
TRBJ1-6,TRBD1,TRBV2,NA,TGTGCCAGCCGACAGGGGGCGGGAAATTCACCCCTCCACTTT,CASRQGAGNSPLHF
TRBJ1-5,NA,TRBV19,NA,TGTGCCACCAGGTGGAGGGGAGCGCAAAGCAATCAGCCCCAGCATTTT,CATRWRGAQSNQPQHF
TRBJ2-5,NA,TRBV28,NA,TGTGCCAGCAGTTTATCTAATCAAGAGACCCAGTACTTC,CASSLSNQETQYF
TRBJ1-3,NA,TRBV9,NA,TGTGCCAGCAGCGCCTCAGGGGACGCTGGAAACACCATATATTTT,CASSASGDAGNTIYF
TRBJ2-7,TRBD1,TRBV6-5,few,TGTGCCAGCACTTACTCACAGGGGGCGGGGGAGCAGTACTTC,CASTYSQGAGEQYF
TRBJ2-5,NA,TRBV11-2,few,TGTGCCAGCAGCGTCGGGACTCGTAGGGGGACCCAGTACTTC,CASSVGTRRGTQYF